This T cell receptor (beta chain) emerged from a study of shared clonotypes between healthy human individuals. The CDR3 consists of 13 residues. From germline, CDR1 is SGHTA and CDR2 FQGTGA. The germline V and J ends were trimmed by 0 bases and 3 bases, with 3 bases remaining between them. Produced via immunoSEQ multiplex PCR; TCRdb's table is partial and in-frame only. This sample has 1.5 million to 2.5 million clones, with about 95% found just once. About this clone: Other DNA sequences in this sample translate to the same CDR3.

Naive CD8 cells, CD45RO-negative and positively selected for CCR7, excluded terminally differentiated effector memory CD45RA+ cells. This chain joins TRBV7-3 and TRBJ2-1; D is uncertain. The specimen sequenced was naive CD8+ T cells sorted from blood. The origin of this receptor is a man aged 18 to 30 in good health. CDR3 DNA: TGTGCCAGCAGCTTAACAAGCTACAATGAGCAGTTCTTC. This gives the protein CASSLTSYNEQFF.